A single sample is the source of the 18 T cell receptor beta chains below, sequenced in a study of breast tumors, draining lymph nodes, adjacent tissues. TCRdb processed the multiplex PCR reads anew with MiXCR; each CDR3 protein has one entry. The repertoire holds roughly 21,000 distinct CDR3 sequences, with 50% as singletons. The sequenced sample consisted of breast tumor tissue. These receptors all come from a female donor with breast cancer. Some clones in this sample may be carry-over from other donors' samples.

This clonotype was seen at least ten times. The chain carries TRBV27 and TRBJ2-1; D remains unclear. Deletions cut 1 base from V and 0 bases from J, with 10 bases between. CDR1 is MNHEY and CDR2 is SMNVEV in the germline V gene (reference sequence). This CDR3 has 16 amino acids. The CDR3 region has the DNA TGTGCCAGCAGTTTATGGCACGGCCGCTCCTACAATGAGCAGTTCTTC. Translation gives CASSLWHGRSYNEQFF.

This clonotype has a count of ten or more. The V gene is TRBV6-2 or TRBV6-3, the J gene TRBJ2-5, with D perhaps TRBD2 (6 bases). The germline V and J ends were trimmed by 2 bases and 5 bases, with 15 bases remaining between them. CDR3 length equals 15 residues. CDR1 and CDR2 (germline): MNHEY, SVGEGT. CDR3 region: CASSYVMGGTETQYF. The CDR3 region has the DNA TGTGCCAGCAGTTACGTGATGGGCGGGACTGAGACCCAGTACTTC.

This clonotype was counted only a few times. A much larger clone is a single base away; this may be a read error. The chain has TRBV20-1 and TRBJ2-4; TRBD1 matches 8 bases. Per the germline V gene, CDR1 is DFQATT and CDR2 is SNEGSKA (reference sequence). This CDR3 contains 15 residues. V dropped 3 bases and J dropped 9; count of bases not matched to a gene: 13. The CDR3 loop reads CSASFSGGESGIQYF. In DNA, the CDR3 is TGCAGTGCTAGTTTTTCAGGGGGCGAGTCGGGCATTCAGTACTTC.

The chain joins TRBV10-3 to TRBJ2-5; possibly TRBD1 for D (5 bases). The germline V gene encodes CDR1 ENHRY and CDR2 SYGVKD. The germline V and J ends were trimmed by 3 bases and 4 bases, with 18 bases remaining between them. The CDR3 has 16 residues. CDR3 in DNA: TGTGCCATCAGTGACCCTACCTTAGGGGTAGGAGAGACCCAGTACTTC. Encoded protein: CAISDPTLGVGETQYF.

DNA of the CDR3: TGTGCCAGCAGCACAGGGGAAGATGAGCAGTTCTTC. It is translated as CASSTGEDEQFF. The V gene is TRBV2, the J gene TRBJ2-1, with 7 nucleotides matching TRBD1. This CDR3 has 12 residues. CDR1 is SNHLY, CDR2 FYNNEI, per germline. J gave up 8 bases and V 6 bases, and 4 bases lay outside the gene matches. The whole variable domain, filled in from reference TRBV2 and TRBJ2-1, reads EPEVTQTPSHQVTQMGQEVILRCVPISNHLYFYWYRQILGQKVEFLVSFYNNEISEKSEIFDDQFSVERPDGSNFTLKIRSTKLEDSAMYFCASSTGEDEQFFGPGTRLTVL.

DNA of the CDR3: TGTGCCACCAGCAGAGCCTTTGGACTAGCGGCATCAGAGACCCAGTACTTC. This sequence encodes CATSRAFGLAASETQYF. V is TRBV15 and J is TRBJ2-5, with 10 bases lining up with TRBD2. The germline gives CDR1 LNHNV, CDR2 YYDKDF (reference sequence). The CDR3 is 17 amino acids. The ends lost 1 base at V and 4 bases at J; junction bases unmatched: 9.

This clonotype showed up many times. The chain carries TRBV6-5 and TRBJ2-1; 8 bases agree with TRBD1. V lost 0 bases to trimming and J lost 4 bases; unmatched junction nucleotides: 5. The CDR3 extends over 16 amino acids. Per germline, CDR1 MNHEY and CDR2 SVGAGI. In DNA, the CDR3 is TGTGCCAGCAGTTACTCCAGGACAGGGTCGTACAATGAGCAGTTCTTC. The encoded protein is CASSYSRTGSYNEQFF.

This clonotype has at least ten counts. The V and J genes are TRBV11-2 and TRBJ2-5; TRBD1 might be the D (6 bases). The germline V gene has CDR1 SGHAT and CDR2 FQNNGV. V was pared by 1 base and J by 2 bases, with 14 bases between. CDR3 size: 16 residues. CDR3 sequence (DNA): TGTGCCAGCAGCTTAGGGGGGACACCCCATCAAGAGACCCAGTACTTC. It yields the protein CASSLGGTPHQETQYF. The full variable domain, rest sourced from reference TRBV11-2 and TRBJ2-5, is EAGVAQSPRYKIIEKRQSVAFWCNPISGHATLYWYQQILGQGPKLLIQFQNNGVVDDSQLPKDRFSAERLKGVDSTLKIQPAKLEDSAVYLCASSLGGTPHQETQYFGPGTRLLVL.

This clonotype is termed medium-sized. The junction shows a germline mismatch at one end, possibly a read error. Written as DNA, the CDR3 is TGTGCTAGCAGCTTAGGCGCAGGGAAGGGTGAGACCCAGTACTTC. Its protein product is CASSLGAGKGETQYF. The J gene is TRBJ2-5, the V gene TRBV7-7; perhaps TRBD1 as D (5 bases). Germline V lookup: CDR1 SSHAT, CDR2 FNYEAQ (reference sequence). The length of the CDR3 is 15 residues.

The chain combines TRBV18 with TRBJ1-1; D is unclear. This CDR3 region has 12 residues. V was clipped by 3 bases and J by 8 bases, with 10 bases between them. Looked up from germline, CDR1 is KGHSH and CDR2 is LQKENI. This CDR3 reads CASSPAGEEAFF. Written as DNA, the CDR3 is TGTGCCAGCTCACCGGCAGGTGAGGAAGCTTTCTTT.

This sequence joins TRBV7-2 and TRBJ2-3, with 16 bases lining up with TRBD2. Looked up from germline, CDR1 is SGHTA and CDR2 is FQGNSA. The trim removed 1 base at V and 6 bases at J, leaving 4 bases unmatched. The CDR3 is 17 amino acids. In nucleotides, the CDR3 is TGTGCCAGCAGCTTAGGGGGACTAGCGGGAGGGAGGGATACGCAGTATTTT. As protein: CASSLGGLAGGRDTQYF.

The chain carries TRBV7-9 and TRBJ2-1, with 13 bases fitting TRBD2. Per the germline V gene, CDR1 is SEHNR and CDR2 is FQNEAQ (reference sequence). After removal of 5 bases from V and 6 bases from J, the junction contained 10 bases not matched to a gene. The CDR3 contains 17 residues. The CDR3 here is CASSRLAGGGGGNEQFF. CDR3 DNA: TGTGCCAGCAGCCGACTAGCGGGAGGAGGAGGAGGCAATGAGCAGTTCTTC.

The rearrangement uses TRBV9 and TRBJ2-7; 8 nucleotides agree with TRBD2. Trimming took 2 bases from V and 6 from J; bases not matched to a gene: 13. Germline CDR1 SGDLS, CDR2 YYNGEE. The CDR3 totals 16 residues. The CDR3 region has the DNA TGTGCCAGCAGCGTCCGGGGGGGTTCTAATGGGCCCGAGCAGTACTTC. This translates into CASSVRGGSNGPEQYF.

J is TRBJ2-1 and V is TRBV20-1; 10 bases are shared with TRBD1. V was clipped by 1 base and J by 7 bases; unmatched bases: 4. Germline CDR1 reads DFQATT; CDR2 reads SNEGSKA (reference sequence). The CDR3 length is 14 residues. The CDR3 here is CSARGTGGWNEQFF. The DNA for the CDR3 is TGCAGTGCTAGAGGGACAGGGGGTTGGAATGAGCAGTTCTTC.

This clonotype has at least ten counts. A clone one base away is much larger, so this may be a read error. This sequence joins TRBV12-3 or TRBV12-4 and TRBJ1-5; tentatively, D is TRBD1 (5 bases). The CDR3 extends over 14 amino acids. Trimming removed 3 bases from V and 5 bases from J, with 11 bases in between. DNA of the CDR3: TGTGCCAGCAGTTTCCGGGGGTGGCATCAGCCCCAGCATTTT. Translated: CASSFRGWHQPQHF.

The rearrangement links TRBV29-1 to TRBJ1-2; D remains ambiguous. The CDR3 contains 11 residues. The ends were cut back, 4 bases at V and 8 bases at J, with 11 bases in the middle. Germline values: CDR1 SQVTM, CDR2 ANQGSEA. The CDR3 DNA reads TGCAGCGTTGTGGGAGGAGGAGGCTACACCTTC. This sequence encodes CSVVGGGGYTF.

This chain uses TRBV4-2 with TRBJ1-2; no clear D gene. Trimming left V 0 bases short and J 0 bases short, with 5 bases between. CDR1 and CDR2 (germline): LGHNA, YNFKEQ. This CDR3 contains 14 residues. CDR3 protein: CASSQDPANYGYTF. The CDR3 DNA reads TGTGCCAGCAGCCAAGATCCCGCTAACTATGGCTACACCTTC.

A word on this clonotype: Compared with germline, one end of the junction differs, possibly owing to a read error. The rearrangement joins TRBV12-3 or TRBV12-4 to TRBJ2-5, with D hard to call. This CDR3 has 13 amino acids. The CDR3 DNA reads as TGTGCCAGCAGTTTAGGTGAAAAAGAGAGCCAGTACTTC. Its translation is CASSLGEKESQYF.